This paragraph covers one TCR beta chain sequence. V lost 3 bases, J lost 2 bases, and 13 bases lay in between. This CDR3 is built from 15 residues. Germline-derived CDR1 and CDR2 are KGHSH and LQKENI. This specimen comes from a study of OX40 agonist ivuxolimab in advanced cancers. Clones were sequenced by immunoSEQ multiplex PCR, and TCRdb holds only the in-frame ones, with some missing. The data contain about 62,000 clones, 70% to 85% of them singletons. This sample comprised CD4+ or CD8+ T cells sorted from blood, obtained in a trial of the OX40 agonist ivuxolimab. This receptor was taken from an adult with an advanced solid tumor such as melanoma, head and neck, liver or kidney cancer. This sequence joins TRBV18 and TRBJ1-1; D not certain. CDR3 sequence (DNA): TGTGCCAGCTCACCTCAGGTCACAAGAAACACTGAAGCTTTCTTT. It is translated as CASSPQVTRNTEAFF.